Detailed here is one T cell receptor beta chain. Its target is not known. These data originate in a study of CD8 T cells in ankylosing spondylitis. General study points: Seemingly characteristic of ankylosing spondylitis blood was a TCR beta motif consisting of about 8 highly homologous variants. Relatively scarce in peripheral blood, disease-linked clones were CD8+. Researchers reportedly found disease-linked clones significantly enriched in matched ankylosing spondylitis synovial fluid.

The CDR3 is 16 residues long. V was clipped by 2 bases and J by 5 bases, with 17 bases between them. Germline V gives CDR1 SGHVS, CDR2 FNYEAQ. With molecular barcodes, quantitative 5'-RACE was used to make the TCR beta libraries. Using its own MiXCR run on the 5' RACE reads, TCRdb lists one record per CDR3 protein. This sample carries fewer than 400,000 distinct CDR3 sequences, roughly 8% of them seen once, and the ten largest clones take about 15%. The clonotype comes from a male donor with ankylosing spondylitis. The chain combines TRBV7-6 with TRBJ2-3; no clear D gene. Material: blood, either unsorted or a sorted T cell fraction (not recorded which). The CDR3: CASSLYGDGNGDTQYF. Written as DNA, the CDR3 is TGTGCCAGCAGCTTATATGGGGATGGGAATGGAGATACGCAGTATTTT.